Many counts were recorded for the clone carrying this TCR beta chain. This sample's TCRbeta library carried unique molecular identifier barcodes. TCRdb fed the PCR reads into MiXCR, producing one record per CDR3 protein. The sample has 240,000 or so distinct CDR3 sequences; about 11% are singletons. The data were taken from a study of T-cell reconstitution after alpha-beta-depleted transplantation in children. The receptor was derived from a human donor who donated a stem cell graft to a child with acute lymphoblastic leukemia. Sample: PBMCs from the stem cell graft donor, taken from the stem cell graft.

The CDR3 nucleotides read TGTGCCAGCAGTCCGTTAGCGGGAGGGCCCAATGAGCAGTTCTTC. Translating it yields CASSPLAGGPNEQFF. The genes are TRBV12-3 or TRBV12-4 and TRBJ2-1; TRBD2 aligns across 11 bases. The CDR3 length is 15 residues. V shed 5 bases, J shed 6 bases, and the junction held 6 bases outside the gene matches.